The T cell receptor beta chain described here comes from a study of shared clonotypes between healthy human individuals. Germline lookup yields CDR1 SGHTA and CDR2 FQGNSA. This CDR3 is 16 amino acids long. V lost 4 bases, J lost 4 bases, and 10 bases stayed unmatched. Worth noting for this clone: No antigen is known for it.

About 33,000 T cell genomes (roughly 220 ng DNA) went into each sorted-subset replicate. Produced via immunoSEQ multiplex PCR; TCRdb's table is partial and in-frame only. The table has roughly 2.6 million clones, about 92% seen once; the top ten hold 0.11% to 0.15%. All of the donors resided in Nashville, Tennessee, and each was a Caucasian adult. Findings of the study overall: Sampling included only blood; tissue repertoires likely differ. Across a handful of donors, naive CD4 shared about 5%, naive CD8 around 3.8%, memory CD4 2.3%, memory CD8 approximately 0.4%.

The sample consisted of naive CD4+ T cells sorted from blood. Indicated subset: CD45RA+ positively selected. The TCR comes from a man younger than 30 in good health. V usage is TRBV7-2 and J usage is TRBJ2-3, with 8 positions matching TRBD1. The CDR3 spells CASSSRTGSVADTQYF. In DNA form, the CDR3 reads TGTGCCAGCAGCTCAAGGACAGGGTCAGTCGCAGATACGCAGTATTTT.